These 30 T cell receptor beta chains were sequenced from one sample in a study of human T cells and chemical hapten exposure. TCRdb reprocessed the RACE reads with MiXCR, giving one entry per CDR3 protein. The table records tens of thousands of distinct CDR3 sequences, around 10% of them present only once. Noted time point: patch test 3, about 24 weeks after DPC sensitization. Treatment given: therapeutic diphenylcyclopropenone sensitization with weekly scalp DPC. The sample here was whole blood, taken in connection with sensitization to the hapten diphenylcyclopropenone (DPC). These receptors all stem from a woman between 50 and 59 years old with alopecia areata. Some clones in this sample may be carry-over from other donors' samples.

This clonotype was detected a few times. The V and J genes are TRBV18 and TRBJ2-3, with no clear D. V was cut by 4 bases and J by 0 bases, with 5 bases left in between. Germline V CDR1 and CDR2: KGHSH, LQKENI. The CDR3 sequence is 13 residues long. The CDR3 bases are TGTGCCAGCTCACTGGATAGCACAGATACGCAGTATTTT. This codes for CASSLDSTDTQYF.

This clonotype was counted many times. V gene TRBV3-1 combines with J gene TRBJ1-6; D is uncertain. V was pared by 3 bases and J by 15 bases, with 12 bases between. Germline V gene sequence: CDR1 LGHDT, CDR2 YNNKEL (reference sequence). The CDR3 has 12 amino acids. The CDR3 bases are TGTGCCAGCAGCCACCAGGAGCGACACCTCCACTTT. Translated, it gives CASSHQERHLHF. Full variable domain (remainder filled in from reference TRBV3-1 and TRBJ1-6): DTAVSQTPKYLVTQMGNDKSIKCEQNLGHDTMYWYKQDSKKFLKIMFSYNNKELIINETVPNRFSPKSPDKAHLNLHINSLELGDSAVYFCASSHQERHLHFGNGTRLTVT.

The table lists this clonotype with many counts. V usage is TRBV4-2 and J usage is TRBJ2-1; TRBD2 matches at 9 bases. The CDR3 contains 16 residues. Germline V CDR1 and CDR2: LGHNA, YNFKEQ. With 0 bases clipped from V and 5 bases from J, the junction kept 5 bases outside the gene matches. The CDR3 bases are TGTGCCAGCAGCCAAGAGCGGGCTAGCGGGGACAATGAGCAGTTCTTC. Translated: CASSQERASGDNEQFF.

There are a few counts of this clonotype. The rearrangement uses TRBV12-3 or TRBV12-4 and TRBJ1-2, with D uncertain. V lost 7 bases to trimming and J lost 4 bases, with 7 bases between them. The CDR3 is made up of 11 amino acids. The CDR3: CASTSGYGYTF. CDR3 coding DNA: TGTGCCAGCACTTCAGGCTATGGCTACACCTTC.

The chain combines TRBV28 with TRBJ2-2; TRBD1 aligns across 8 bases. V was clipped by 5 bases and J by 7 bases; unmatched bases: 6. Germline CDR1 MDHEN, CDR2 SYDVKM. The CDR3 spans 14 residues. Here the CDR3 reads CASSPGQEGGELFF. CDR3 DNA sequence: TGTGCCAGCAGTCCGGGACAGGAAGGCGGGGAGCTGTTTTTT.

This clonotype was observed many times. The CDR3: CASRLAMANTEAFF. CDR3 in DNA: TGTGCCAGCAGGCTTGCGATGGCGAACACTGAAGCTTTCTTT. J is TRBJ1-1 and V is TRBV6-6, with no clear D. The CDR3 is 14 amino acids. The germline V gene has CDR1 MNHNY and CDR2 SVGAGI (reference sequence). V was cut by 6 bases and J by 1 base, with 12 bases left in between.

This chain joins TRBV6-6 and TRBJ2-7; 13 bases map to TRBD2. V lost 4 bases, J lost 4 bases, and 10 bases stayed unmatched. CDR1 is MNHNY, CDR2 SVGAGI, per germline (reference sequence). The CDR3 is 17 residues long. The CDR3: CASSLSPTSGRLYEQYF. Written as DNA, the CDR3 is TGTGCCAGCAGTTTGTCCCCGACTAGCGGGAGGTTATACGAGCAGTACTTC.

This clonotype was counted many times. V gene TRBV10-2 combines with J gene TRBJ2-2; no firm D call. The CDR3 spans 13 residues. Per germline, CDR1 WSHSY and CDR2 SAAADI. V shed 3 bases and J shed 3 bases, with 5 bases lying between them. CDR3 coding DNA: TGCGCCAGCAGTGACCGGGACACCGGGGAGCTGTTTTTT. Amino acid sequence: CASSDRDTGELFF.

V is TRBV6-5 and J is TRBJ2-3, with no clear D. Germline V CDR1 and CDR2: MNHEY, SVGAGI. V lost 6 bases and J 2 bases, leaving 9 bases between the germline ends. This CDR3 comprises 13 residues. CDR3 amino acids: CASRITNTDTQYF. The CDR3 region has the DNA TGTGCCAGCAGAATAACCAACACAGATACGCAGTATTTT.

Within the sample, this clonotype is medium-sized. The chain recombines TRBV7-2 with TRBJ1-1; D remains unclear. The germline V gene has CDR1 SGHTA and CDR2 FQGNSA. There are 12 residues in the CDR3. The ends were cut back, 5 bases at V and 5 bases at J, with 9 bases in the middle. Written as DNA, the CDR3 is TGTGCCAGCAGCCTACGTGGGACTGAAGCTTTCTTT. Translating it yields CASSLRGTEAFF.

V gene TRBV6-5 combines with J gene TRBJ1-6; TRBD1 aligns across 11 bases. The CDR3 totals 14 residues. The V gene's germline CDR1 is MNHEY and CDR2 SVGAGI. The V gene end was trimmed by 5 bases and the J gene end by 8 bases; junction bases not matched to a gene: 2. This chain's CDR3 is CASSLDRGHSPLHF. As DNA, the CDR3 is TGTGCCAGCAGTCTGGACAGGGGGCATTCACCCCTCCACTTT.

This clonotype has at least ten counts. The CDR3 is CASSWGPAQETQYF. Here the CDR3 DNA reads TGTGCCAGCAGCTGGGGGCCAGCCCAAGAGACCCAGTACTTC. This chain connects TRBV7-2 to TRBJ2-5, with D possibly matching TRBD1 (6 bases). The CDR3 covers 14 residues. Per the germline V gene, CDR1 is SGHTA and CDR2 is FQGNSA. The V gene lost 4 bases and the J gene lost 1 base, with 10 bases spanning the gap. Variable domain in full (rest from reference TRBV7-2 and TRBJ2-5): GAGVSQSPSNKVTEKGKDVELRCDPISGHTALYWYRQSLGQGLEFLIYFQGNSAPDKSGLPSDRFSAERTGGSVSTLTIQRTQQEDSAVYLCASSWGPAQETQYFGPGTRLLVL.

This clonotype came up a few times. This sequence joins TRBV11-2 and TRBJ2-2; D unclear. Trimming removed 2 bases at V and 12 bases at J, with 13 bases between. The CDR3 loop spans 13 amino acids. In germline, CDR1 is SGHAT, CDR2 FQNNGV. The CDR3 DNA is TGTGCCAGCAGCTTACAGAGCCGGGTGAAGCTGTTTTTT. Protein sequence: CASSLQSRVKLFF.

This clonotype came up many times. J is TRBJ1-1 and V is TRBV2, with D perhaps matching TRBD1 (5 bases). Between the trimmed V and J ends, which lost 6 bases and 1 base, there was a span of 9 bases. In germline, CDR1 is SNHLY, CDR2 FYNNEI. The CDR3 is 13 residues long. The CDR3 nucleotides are TGTGCCAGCAGGGTCCAGGGGAACACTGAAGCTTTCTTT. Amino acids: CASRVQGNTEAFF.

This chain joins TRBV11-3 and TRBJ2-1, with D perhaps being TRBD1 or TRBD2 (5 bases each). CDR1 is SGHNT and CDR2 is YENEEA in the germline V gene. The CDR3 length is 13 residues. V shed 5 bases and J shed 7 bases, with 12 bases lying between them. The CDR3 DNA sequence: TGTGCCAGCAGCACCATGAGGGGTAATGAGCAGTTCTTC. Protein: CASSTMRGNEQFF.

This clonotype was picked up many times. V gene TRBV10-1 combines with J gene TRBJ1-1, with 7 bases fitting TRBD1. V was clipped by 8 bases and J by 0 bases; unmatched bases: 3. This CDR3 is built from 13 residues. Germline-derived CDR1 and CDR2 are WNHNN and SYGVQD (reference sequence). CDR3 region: CASQTGLNTEAFF. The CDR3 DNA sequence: TGCGCCAGCCAGACAGGGTTGAACACTGAAGCTTTCTTT.

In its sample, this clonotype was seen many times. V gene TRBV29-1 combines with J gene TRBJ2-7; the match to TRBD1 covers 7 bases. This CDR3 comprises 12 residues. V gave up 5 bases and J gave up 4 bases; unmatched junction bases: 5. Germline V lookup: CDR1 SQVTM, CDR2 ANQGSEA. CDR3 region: CSVWGRGYEQYF. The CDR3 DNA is TGCAGCGTTTGGGGCAGGGGGTACGAGCAGTACTTC.

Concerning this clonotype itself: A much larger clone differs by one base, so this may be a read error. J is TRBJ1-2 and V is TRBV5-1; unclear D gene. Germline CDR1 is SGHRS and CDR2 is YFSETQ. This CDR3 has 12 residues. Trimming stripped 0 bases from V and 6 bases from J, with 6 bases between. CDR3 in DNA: TGCGCCAGCAGCTTGGTCGGAAATGGCTACACCTTC. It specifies CASSLVGNGYTF.

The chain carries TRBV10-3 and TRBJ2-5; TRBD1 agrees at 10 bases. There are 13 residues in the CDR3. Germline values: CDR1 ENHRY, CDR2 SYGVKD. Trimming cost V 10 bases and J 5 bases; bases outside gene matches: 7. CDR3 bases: TGTGCCACCGGACAGGGGGAAGAGGAGACCCAGTACTTC. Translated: CATGQGEEETQYF.

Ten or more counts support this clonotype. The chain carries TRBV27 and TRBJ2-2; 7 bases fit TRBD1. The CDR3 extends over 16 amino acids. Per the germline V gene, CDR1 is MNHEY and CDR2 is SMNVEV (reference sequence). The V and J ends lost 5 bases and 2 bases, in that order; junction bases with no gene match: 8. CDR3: CASSPNGQANTGELFF. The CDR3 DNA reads TGTGCCAGCAGTCCGAACGGACAGGCCAACACCGGGGAGCTGTTTTTT.

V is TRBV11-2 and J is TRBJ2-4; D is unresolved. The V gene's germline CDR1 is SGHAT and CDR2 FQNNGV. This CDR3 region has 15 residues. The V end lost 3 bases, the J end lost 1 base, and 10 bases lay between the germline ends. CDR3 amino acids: CASSFARTAKNIQYF. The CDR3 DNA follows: TGTGCCAGCAGCTTCGCCCGGACGGCCAAAAACATTCAGTACTTC.

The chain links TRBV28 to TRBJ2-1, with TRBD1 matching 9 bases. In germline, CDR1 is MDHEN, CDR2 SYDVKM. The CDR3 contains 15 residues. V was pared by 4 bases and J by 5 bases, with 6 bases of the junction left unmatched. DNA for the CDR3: TGTGCCAGCAGTTGGGACAGGGCAAACGACAATGAGCAGTTCTTC. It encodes CASSWDRANDNEQFF.

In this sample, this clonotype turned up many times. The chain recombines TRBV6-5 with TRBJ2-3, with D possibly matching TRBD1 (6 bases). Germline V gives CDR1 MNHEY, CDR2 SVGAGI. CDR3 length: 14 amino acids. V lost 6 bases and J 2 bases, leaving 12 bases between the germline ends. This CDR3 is CASSRSGATDTQYF. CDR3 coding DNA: TGTGCCAGCAGCCGCTCAGGGGCCACAGATACGCAGTATTTT.

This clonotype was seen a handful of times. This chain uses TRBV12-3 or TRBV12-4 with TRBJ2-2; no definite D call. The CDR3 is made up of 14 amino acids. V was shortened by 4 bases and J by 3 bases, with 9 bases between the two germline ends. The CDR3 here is CASSSGGHTGELFF. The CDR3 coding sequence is TGTGCCAGCAGTTCTGGCGGTCACACCGGGGAGCTGTTTTTT.

The CDR3 DNA reads as TGCGCCAGCAGCCCAGCGCTAGGGGTCGGCACTGAAGCTTTCTTT. Its translation: CASSPALGVGTEAFF. The genes are TRBV5-1 and TRBJ1-1, with D possibly being TRBD1 (5 bases). The V end was cut by 4 bases, the J end by 4 bases, with 17 bases between. Germline CDR1 SGHRS, CDR2 YFSETQ. CDR3 length: 15 amino acids.

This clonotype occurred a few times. This CDR3 reads CSVEVFQANEQFF. The CDR3 region has the DNA TGCAGCGTTGAAGTTTTCCAGGCAAATGAGCAGTTCTTC. The chain joins TRBV29-1 to TRBJ2-1; D call uncertain. CDR1 and CDR2 from the germline V gene are SQVTM and ANQGSEA. Trimming shortened V by 1 base and J by 7 bases, and 11 bases separated the two germline ends. The CDR3 runs to 13 residues.

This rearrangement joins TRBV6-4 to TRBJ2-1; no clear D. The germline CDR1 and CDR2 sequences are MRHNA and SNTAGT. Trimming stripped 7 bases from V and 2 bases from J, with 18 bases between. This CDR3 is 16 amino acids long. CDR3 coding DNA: TGTGCCAGCACCGGACGTGGGAACGATACCTACAATGAGCAGTTCTTC. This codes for CASTGRGNDTYNEQFF.

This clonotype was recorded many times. The CDR3 DNA is TGTGCCAGCAGTTTGATGGGACAGGGCGCTTCACCCCTCCACTTT. Residues: CASSLMGQGASPLHF. The chain uses TRBV12-3 or TRBV12-4 and TRBJ1-6, with TRBD1 identical over 9 bases. V was clipped by 3 bases and J by 9 bases; unmatched bases: 6. This CDR3 has 15 amino acids.

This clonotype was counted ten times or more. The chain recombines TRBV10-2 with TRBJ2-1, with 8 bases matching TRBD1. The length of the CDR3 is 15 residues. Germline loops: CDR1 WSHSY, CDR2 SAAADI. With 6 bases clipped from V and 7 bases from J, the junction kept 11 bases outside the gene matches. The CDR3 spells CASRSGTGQENEQFF. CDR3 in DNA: TGCGCCAGCAGATCCGGGACAGGTCAAGAGAATGAGCAGTTCTTC.

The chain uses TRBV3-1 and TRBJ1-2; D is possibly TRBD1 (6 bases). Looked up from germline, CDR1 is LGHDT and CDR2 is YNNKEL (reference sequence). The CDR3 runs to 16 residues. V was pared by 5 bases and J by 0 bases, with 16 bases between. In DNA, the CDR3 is TGTGCCAGCAGCTCCCTCACAGGGCGACCTAACTATGGCTACACCTTC. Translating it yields CASSSLTGRPNYGYTF.